The following is a T cell receptor beta chain sequence with its context. The table lists this clone with a few counts. Its antigen specificity is not known. Base quality data are lacking; no much larger clone is found one base away. The data were obtained in a study of shared clonotypes between healthy human individuals (dated by TCRdb to 2019 to 2021). Notes on the research overall: The cohort comprised two women and a few men aged 18 to 49 years. For each donor, CD4 naive and CD4 memory were each run on three plates, CD8 naive on two plates, and CD8 memory on one plate. To estimate repertoire size and how much clonotypes are shared between individuals, the study performed deep sequencing of blood TCR repertoires from about 5 healthy adults. Different laboratories and diverse techniques were used to prepare libraries and sequence TCR repertoires, to increase sequencing depth and limit assay-specific biases. Per donor, leukapheresis produced somewhere between about 0.85 and 10 billion PBMCs. Overall results and qualifications from the work: Naive subsets generally had larger estimated clonotype richness than memory subsets did. Across four donors, approximately 4.6% of naive CD4, approximately 3.6% of naive CD8, about 2% of memory CD4, and 0.4% to 0.45% of memory CD8 clonotypes were shared. Based on pairwise subsampling, the degree of clonotype sharing among donors was expected to be affected by sequencing depth. Incomplete sequencing was indicated by rarefaction of sorted-subset datasets, despite the large sequencing depth. Compared with non-shared clonotypes, the clonotypes found in all four sorted-subset donors had higher generation probabilities. Because the study included only a small number of donors, the genetic and exposure-history diversity represented was limited. Only blood was sampled, and tissue TCR repertoires likely differ from those in blood.

The donors were healthy, HIV-negative adults with no recently reported acute infections or vaccinations. Every donor was a Caucasian adult living in Nashville, Tennessee, USA. CD4+ T cells were enriched through magnetic negative selection, after which naive cells were positively selected on CD45RA and the remaining negative fraction served as the memory subset. After blood collection by leukapheresis, PBMCs were isolated using Ficoll-Histopaque density gradient centrifugation and then cryopreserved in the vapor phase of liquid nitrogen. Analytical flow cytometry was used to check the purity and quantity of every magnetically sorted T cell population. Genomic DNA was isolated from every sorted fraction and measured by UV absorbance on a Nanodrop 2000c. The CDR3, from cysteine to phenylalanine, totals 17 residues. The retained sequence is limited to the CDR3, 51 bases, with the frame set at the first base. Trimmed from V: 3 bases; trimmed from J: 4 bases; junction bases lacking a gene match: 13. The germline V gene yields MDHEN for CDR1 and SYDVKM for CDR2.

Using the deep immunoSEQ assay, multiplex PCR amplified TCR CDR3 regions from genomic DNA. Genomic DNA extracted from each cell subset was distributed evenly over all wells of several immunoSEQ 96-well plates, and each plate served as one replicate. For sorted subsets, around 0.2 ug of genomic DNA, equivalent to roughly 33,000 T cell genomes, went into each replicate PCR. The purified libraries were quantified using a Qubit 3.0 fluorometer, sized with a Bioanalyzer 2100, and then quantified again using the KAPA Library Quantification kit. A separate single-read 150-cycle Illumina NextSeq 550 flow cell was used to sequence each immunoSEQ 96-well plate. Turning to the authors' computational methods: Because the immunoSEQ output held only junctional sequences and lacked quality scores, the filtering could not match the filtering applied to full-length reads. Sequences were annotated with PyIR, a Python wrapper for IgBLAST v1.9, and V/J genes and CDR3 were assigned using IMGT germline references. Reads were filtered out if the reads had weak V/J assignments (E-value above 1e-6), no CDR3, stop codons, out-of-frame junctions, or ambiguous translated residues. V3J clonotypes were defined as sequences sharing an identical inferred V gene, J gene, and CDR3 amino acid sequence. To compute the percentage overlap between repertoires, the number of shared unique clonotypes was divided by the size of the smaller repertoire. Repertoire richness was assessed with RTK rarefaction, the Chao1 estimator, and Recon v2.1 estimates of unobserved clonotypes. Generation probabilities were computed with OLGA for all TCRbeta clonotypes obtained by the gDNA method from a handful of donors. This immuneACCESS table, as held by TCRdb, lists in-frame sequences with V and J called but not all clones. Of the missing ones, under half trace to an unresolved V gene in checked studies; the others have no known cause. Clone size and the V and J calls come from that table; the DNA yielded D and trimming. The sample data list roughly 700,000 clones, and approximately 79% of these were observed just once. Less than 2% of the sample goes to the ten largest clones.

The specimen was memory CD4+ T cells sorted from blood. The sample's cell subset or site label, in plain terms: CD45RA-negative fraction. This receptor was taken from a woman aged 30 to 39 in good health. This chain is built from TRBV28 and TRBJ1-2; the junction holds 8 bases that match TRBD1. The encoded CDR3 is CASSLGQGAWGLYGYTF. In nucleotides, the sequence is TGTGCCAGCAGTTTGGGGCAGGGGGCCTGGGGGCTCTATGGCTACACCTTC.